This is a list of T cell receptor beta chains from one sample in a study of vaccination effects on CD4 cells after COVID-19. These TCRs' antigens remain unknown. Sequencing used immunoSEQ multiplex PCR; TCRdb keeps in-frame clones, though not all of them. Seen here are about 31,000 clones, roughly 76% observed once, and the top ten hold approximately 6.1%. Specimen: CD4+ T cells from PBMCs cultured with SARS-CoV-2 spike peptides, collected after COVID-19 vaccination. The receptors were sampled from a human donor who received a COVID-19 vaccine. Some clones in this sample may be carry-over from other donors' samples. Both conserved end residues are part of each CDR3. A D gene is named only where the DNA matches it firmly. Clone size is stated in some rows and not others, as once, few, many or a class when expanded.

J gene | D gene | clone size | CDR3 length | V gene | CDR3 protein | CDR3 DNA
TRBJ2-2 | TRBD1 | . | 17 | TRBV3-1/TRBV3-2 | CASSPDTGGAGTGELFF | TGTGCCAGCAGCCCAGACACAGGGGGCGCTGGCACCGGGGAGCTGTTTTTT
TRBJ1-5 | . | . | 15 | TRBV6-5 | CASSYSRHSNQPQHF | TGTGCCAGCAGTTACTCGAGGCATAGCAATCAGCCCCAGCATTTT
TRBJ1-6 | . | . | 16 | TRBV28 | CASSLGQGTYNSPLHF | TGTGCCAGCAGTTTGGGTCAGGGAACATATAATTCACCCCTCCACTTT
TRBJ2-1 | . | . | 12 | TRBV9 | CASSMGRNEQFF | TGTGCCAGCAGCATGGGCCGTAATGAGCAGTTCTTC
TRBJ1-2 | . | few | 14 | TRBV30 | CAWSRLVPNYGYTF | TGTGCCTGGTCCCGATTGGTACCTAACTATGGCTACACCTTC
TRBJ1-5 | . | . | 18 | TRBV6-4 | CASSDSSFLQVSNQPQHF | TGTGCCAGCAGTGACTCGAGCTTCCTACAGGTTAGCAATCAGCCCCAGCATTTT
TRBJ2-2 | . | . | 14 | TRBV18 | CASSPSINTGELFF | TGTGCCAGCTCACCTTCAATAAACACCGGGGAGCTGTTTTTT
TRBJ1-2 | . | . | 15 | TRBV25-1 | CASSEYGQGLYGYTF | TGTGCCAGCAGTGAATATGGGCAGGGCCTTTATGGCTACACCTTC
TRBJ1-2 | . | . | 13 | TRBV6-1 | CASSETLDYGYTF | TGTGCCAGCAGTGAAACGTTGGACTATGGCTACACCTTC
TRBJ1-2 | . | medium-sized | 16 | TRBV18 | CASSGGSGLRVYGYTF | TGTGCCAGCTCCGGGGGGTCCGGACTCAGGGTCTATGGCTACACCTTC
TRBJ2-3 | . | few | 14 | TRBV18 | CASSPPSRTDTQYF | TGTGCCAGCTCACCCCCCAGTCGGACAGATACGCAGTATTTT